These 6 T cell receptor beta chains share one sample of origin, sequenced in a study of blood T cell repertoires in COVID-19 (dated by TCRdb to about 2020). The library was prepared using the immunoSEQ multiplex PCR assay. What TCRdb holds here is the immuneACCESS table cut down to in-frame rearrangements. Part of the clones is not present; checked against another copy, under half of the missing clones reflect an unresolved V gene, and the others are unexplained. Across this sample there are around 310,000 clones, with around 90% seen only once. The top ten hold more than 0.85% of the sample. Sequenced: peripheral blood. These receptors all stem from a woman aged 40-49 years with COVID-19, enrolled during active disease.

CDR3 protein: CASSNRRGTSGRYEQFF. The CDR3 bases are TGCGCCAGCAGCAACCGACGGGGGACTAGCGGGAGATATGAGCAGTTCTTC. The chain recombines TRBV4-1 with TRBJ2-1; 14 bases line up with TRBD2. The CDR3 has 17 amino acids. Unmatched junction bases numbered 11, after V lost 5 bases and J lost 8 bases. CDR1 MGHRA and CDR2 YSYEKL come from the germline V gene.

V and J are TRBV25-1 and TRBJ2-5, with D unclear. Trimming pared 5 bases from V and 2 bases from J, leaving 12 bases between. The CDR3 contains 14 residues. CDR1 and CDR2 (germline): MGHDK, SYGVNS. The CDR3 loop reads CASSMPTPQETQYF. The CDR3 DNA sequence: TGTGCCAGCAGTATGCCGACACCGCAAGAGACCCAGTACTTC.

The chain combines TRBV12-3 or TRBV12-4 with TRBJ1-2, with D unresolved. The CDR3 runs to 11 residues. Trimming cost V 6 bases and J 7 bases, with 9 bases left between them. The CDR3 coding sequence is TGTGCCAGCAGCGCTATCACTGGCTACACCTTC. Its protein product is CASSAITGYTF.

The chain joins TRBV6-2 or TRBV6-3 to TRBJ2-7; a possible D gene is TRBD1 (6 bases). CDR3 length equals 16 residues. Germline-derived CDR1 and CDR2 are MNHEY and SVGEGT. Trimming took 2 bases from V and 4 from J, leaving 18 bases between them. The CDR3 is CASSYGSGGFRYEQYF. CDR3 in DNA: TGTGCCAGCAGTTACGGTTCTGGGGGCTTTCGGTACGAGCAGTACTTC.

V usage is TRBV28 and J usage is TRBJ2-7, with D possibly matching TRBD1 (6 bases). The CDR3 is 15 amino acids. V was shortened by 6 bases and J by 7 bases, with 22 bases between the two germline ends. The germline CDR1 and CDR2 sequences are MDHEN and SYDVKM. This CDR3 is CASSAPGQSTKEQYF. For the CDR3, the DNA is TGTGCCAGCAGCGCCCCCGGACAGAGTACGAAAGAGCAGTACTTC.

This clone showed up just once. The chain is built from TRBV7-2 and TRBJ1-5, with 9 bases aligning to TRBD1. The CDR3 runs 14 residues. The germline gives CDR1 SGHTA, CDR2 FQGNSA. Trimming removed 5 bases from V and 4 bases from J; junction bases left unmatched: 3. In nucleotides, the CDR3 is TGTGCCAGCAGCGCGGACAGGGGAAATCAGCCCCAGCATTTT. Protein sequence: CASSADRGNQPQHF.